This TCR beta chain was sequenced for a study of CD8 T cells in Susac syndrome. General study points: As the study acknowledged, the number of individuals who were part of its TCR sequencing and HLA analysis was relatively small.

About 0.45 to 1 ug RNA was reverse transcribed with random hexamers. TCRdb re-called the immunoSEQ multiplex PCR reads with MiXCR, one entry per CDR3 protein. The sample shows some 400,000 distinct CDR3 sequences, more than 70% of them seen only once. Germline loops: CDR1 MGHRA, CDR2 YSYEKL. The CDR3 totals 14 residues. The V gene lost 3 bases and the J gene lost 1 base, with 10 bases spanning the gap. This clonotype was seen a handful of times. What it binds is unknown. The chain links TRBV4-1 to TRBJ2-7, with D perhaps TRBD1 (5 bases). The receptor's source is a human donor with multiple sclerosis. The sample was CD8+ T cells from PBMCs. The CDR3: CASSQGLLSYEQYF. The CDR3 nucleotides read TGCGCCAGCAGCCAGGGGCTGCTATCCTACGAGCAGTACTTC.